Listed below are T cell receptor beta chains from one sample, sequenced in a study of PD-1 blockade in classical Hodgkin lymphoma. Clones were sequenced by immunoSEQ multiplex PCR, and TCRdb holds only the in-frame ones, with some missing. This sample yields about 76,000 clones, of which 89% are seen a single time; roughly a fifth belongs to the top ten. This sample comprised peripheral blood mononuclear cells (PBMCs), obtained at baseline. The receptors were sampled from a human donor with classical Hodgkin lymphoma. The conserved cysteine and the conserved F or W are not part of the CDR3 here. Not every row has a clone size; where given, it reads once, few, many or a size class.

V,size,length,CDR3
TRBV10-3,-,11,AISDSSIYEQY
TRBV27,-,13,ASSPAGEGYNEQF
TRBV21-1,-,14,ASSNYGQYSYNEQF
TRBV5-1,once,13,ASSLFSGEGYEQY
TRBV7-9,-,9,ASGVEQPQH
TRBV7-9,-,13,ASSDFSLSREGEF
TRBV7-9,-,13,ASSLGQGEVDEQY
TRBV19,-,13,ASSSRVDVTGELF
TRBV5-1,once,14,ASSLVAGGAKNIQY
TRBV7-8,-,14,ASSLGLAGSTNEQF
TRBV4-2,-,16,ASSQGPFWLAIYNEQF
TRBV5-8,-,10,ASSLRNQPQH
TRBV30,-,14,AWSTVEGNQGEKLF
TRBV27,-,12,ASSHGTGGPPQH
TRBV10-3,-,14,AISRAGTGDNQPQH
TRBV7-9,-,12,ASSPKTSGNEQF
TRBV5-5,-,15,ASSLRAGVLANYGYT
TRBV5-6,-,11,ASSPPSAGELF
TRBV28,-,13,ASSLSSGTAYEQY
TRBV27,once,11,ARTRNFQETQY
TRBV7-6,once,15,ASSGRDRVGRVETQY
TRBV29-1,-,13,SVESRGATNEKLF
TRBV5-5,few,13,ASSFGQVGYYEQY